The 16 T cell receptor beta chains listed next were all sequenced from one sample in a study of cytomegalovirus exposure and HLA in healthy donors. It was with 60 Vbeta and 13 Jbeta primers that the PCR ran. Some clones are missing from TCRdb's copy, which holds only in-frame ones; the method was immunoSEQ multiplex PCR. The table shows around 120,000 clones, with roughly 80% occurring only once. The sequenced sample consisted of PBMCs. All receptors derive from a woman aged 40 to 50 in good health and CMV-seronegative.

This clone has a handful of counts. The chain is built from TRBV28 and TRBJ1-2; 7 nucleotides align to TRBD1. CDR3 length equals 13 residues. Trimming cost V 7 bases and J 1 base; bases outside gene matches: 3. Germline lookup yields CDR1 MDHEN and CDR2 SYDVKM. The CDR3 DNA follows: TGTGCCAGCACAGACAGGGTTAACTATGGCTACACCTTC. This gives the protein CASTDRVNYGYTF.

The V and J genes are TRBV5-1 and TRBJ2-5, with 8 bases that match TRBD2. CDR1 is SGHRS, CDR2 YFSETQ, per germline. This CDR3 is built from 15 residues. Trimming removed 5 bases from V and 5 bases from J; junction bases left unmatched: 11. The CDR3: CASRRLASTGETQYF. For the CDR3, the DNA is TGCGCCAGCAGACGACTAGCGAGCACGGGGGAGACCCAGTACTTC.

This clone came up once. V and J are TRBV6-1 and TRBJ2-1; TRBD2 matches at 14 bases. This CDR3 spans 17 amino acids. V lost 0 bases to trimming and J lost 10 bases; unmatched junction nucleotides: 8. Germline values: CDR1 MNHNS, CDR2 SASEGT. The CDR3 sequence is CASSEAHGLAGGPEQFF. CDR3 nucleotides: TGTGCCAGCAGTGAAGCGCATGGACTAGCGGGGGGTCCGGAGCAGTTCTTC.

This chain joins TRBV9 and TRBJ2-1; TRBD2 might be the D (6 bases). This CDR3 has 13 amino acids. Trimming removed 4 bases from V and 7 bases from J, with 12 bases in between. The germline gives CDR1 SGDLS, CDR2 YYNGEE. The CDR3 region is CASSTFGGNEQFF. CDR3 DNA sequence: TGTGCCAGCAGCACCTTTGGGGGGAATGAGCAGTTCTTC.

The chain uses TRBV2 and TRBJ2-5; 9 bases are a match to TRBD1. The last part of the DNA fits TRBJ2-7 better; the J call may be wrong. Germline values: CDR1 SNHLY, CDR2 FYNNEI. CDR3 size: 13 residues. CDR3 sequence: CASSRTGVYEQYF. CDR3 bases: TGTGCCAGCAGCCGGACAGGGGTCTACGAGCAGTACTTC.

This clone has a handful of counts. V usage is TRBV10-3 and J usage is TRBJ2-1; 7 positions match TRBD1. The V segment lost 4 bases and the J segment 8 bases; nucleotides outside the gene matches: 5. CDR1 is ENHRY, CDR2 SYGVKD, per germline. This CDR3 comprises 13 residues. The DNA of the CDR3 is TGTGCCATCAGTGTCAGACAGGGCTATGAGCAGTTCTTC. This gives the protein CAISVRQGYEQFF.

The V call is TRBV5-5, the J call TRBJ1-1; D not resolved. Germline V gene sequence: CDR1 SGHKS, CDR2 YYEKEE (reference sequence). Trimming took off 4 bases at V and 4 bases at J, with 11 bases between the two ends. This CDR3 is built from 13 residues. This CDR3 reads CASSPMSGTEAFF. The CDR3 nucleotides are TGTGCCAGCAGCCCGATGTCGGGCACTGAAGCTTTCTTT.

The CDR3 DNA reads as TGCGCCAGCAGCCAAGAGGAAACCGGACTGTCTCGATCTATTTCCTACGAGCAGTACTTC. This sequence encodes CASSQEETGLSRSISYEQYF. This chain links TRBV4-1 with TRBJ2-7; possibly TRBD2 for D (5 bases). V lost 0 bases, J lost 1 base, and 25 bases lay in between. The CDR3 covers 20 residues. Germline V gene data show CDR1 as MGHRA and CDR2 as YSYEKL.

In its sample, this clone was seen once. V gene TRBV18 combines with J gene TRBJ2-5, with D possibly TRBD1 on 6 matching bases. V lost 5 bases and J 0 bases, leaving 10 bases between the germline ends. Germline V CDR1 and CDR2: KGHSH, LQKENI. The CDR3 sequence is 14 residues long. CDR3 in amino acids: CASSVTGYQETQYF. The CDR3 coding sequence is TGTGCCAGCTCAGTAACAGGGTACCAAGAGACCCAGTACTTC.

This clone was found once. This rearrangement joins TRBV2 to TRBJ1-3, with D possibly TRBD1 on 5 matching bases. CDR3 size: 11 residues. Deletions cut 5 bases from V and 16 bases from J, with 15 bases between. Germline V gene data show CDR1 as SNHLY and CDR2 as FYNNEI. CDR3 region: CASSRDSRKYF. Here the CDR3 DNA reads TGTGCCAGCAGTAGAGACAGCCGGAAGTATTTT.

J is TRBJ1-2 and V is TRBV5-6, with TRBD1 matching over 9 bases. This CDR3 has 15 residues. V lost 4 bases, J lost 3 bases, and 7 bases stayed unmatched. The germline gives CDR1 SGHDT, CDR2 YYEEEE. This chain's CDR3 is CASSPPGQGYYGYTF. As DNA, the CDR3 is TGTGCCAGCAGCCCTCCGGGACAGGGATACTATGGCTACACCTTC.

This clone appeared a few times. CDR3 residues: CASSLGQGAGGELFF. The DNA of the CDR3 is TGCGCCAGCAGCTTGGGACAGGGGGCCGGCGGGGAGCTGTTTTTT. The gene calls are TRBV5-1 and TRBJ2-2; 10 bases agree with TRBD1. Looked up from germline, CDR1 is SGHRS and CDR2 is YFSETQ. The CDR3 spans 15 residues. The J segment lost 7 bases and the V segment lost 0 bases, leaving 3 bases of the junction unmatched.

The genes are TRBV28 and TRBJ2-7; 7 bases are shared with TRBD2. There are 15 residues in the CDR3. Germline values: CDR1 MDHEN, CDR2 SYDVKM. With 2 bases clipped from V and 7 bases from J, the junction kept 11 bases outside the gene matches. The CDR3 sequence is CASSLVASGPGEQYF. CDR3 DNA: TGTGCCAGCAGTTTAGTGGCTAGCGGTCCGGGAGAGCAGTACTTC.

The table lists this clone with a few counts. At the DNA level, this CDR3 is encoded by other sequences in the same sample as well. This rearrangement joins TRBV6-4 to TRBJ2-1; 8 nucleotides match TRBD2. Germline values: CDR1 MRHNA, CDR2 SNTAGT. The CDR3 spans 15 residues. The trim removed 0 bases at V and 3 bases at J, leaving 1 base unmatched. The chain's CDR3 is CASSDSSGSYNEQFF. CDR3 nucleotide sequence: TGTGCCAGCAGTGACTCGAGCGGGAGCTACAATGAGCAGTTCTTC.

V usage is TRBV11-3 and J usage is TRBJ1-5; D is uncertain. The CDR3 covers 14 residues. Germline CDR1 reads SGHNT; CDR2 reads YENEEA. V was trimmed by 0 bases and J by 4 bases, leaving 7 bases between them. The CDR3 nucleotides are TGTGCCAGCAGCTTAGATCCGGGGAATCAGCCCCAGCATTTT. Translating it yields CASSLDPGNQPQHF.

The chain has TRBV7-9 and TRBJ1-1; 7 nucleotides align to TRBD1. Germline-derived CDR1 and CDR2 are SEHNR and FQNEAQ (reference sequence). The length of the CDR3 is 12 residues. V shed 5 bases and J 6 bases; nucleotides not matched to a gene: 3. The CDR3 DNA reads TGTGCCAGCAGCCATGGACAGGCTGAAGCTTTCTTT. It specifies CASSHGQAEAFF. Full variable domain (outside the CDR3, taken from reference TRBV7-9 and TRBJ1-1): DTGVSQNPRHKITKRGQNVTFRCDPISEHNRLYWYRQTLGQGPEFLTYFQNEAQLEKSRLLSDRFSAERPKGSFSTLEIQRTEQGDSAMYLCASSHGQAEAFFGQGTRLTVV.